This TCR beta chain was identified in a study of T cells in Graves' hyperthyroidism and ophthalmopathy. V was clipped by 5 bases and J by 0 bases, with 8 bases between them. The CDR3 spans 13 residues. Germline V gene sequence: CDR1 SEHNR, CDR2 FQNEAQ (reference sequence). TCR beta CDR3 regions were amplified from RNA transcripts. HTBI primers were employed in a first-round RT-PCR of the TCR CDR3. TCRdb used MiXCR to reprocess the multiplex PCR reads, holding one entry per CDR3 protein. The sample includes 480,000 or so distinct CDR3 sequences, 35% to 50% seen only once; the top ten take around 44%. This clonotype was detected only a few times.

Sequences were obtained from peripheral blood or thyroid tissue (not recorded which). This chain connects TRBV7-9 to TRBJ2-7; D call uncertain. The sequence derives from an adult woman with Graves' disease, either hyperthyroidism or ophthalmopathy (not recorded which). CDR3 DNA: TGTGCCAGCAGCCCTGACCGCTCCTACGAGCAGTACTTC. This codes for CASSPDRSYEQYF.